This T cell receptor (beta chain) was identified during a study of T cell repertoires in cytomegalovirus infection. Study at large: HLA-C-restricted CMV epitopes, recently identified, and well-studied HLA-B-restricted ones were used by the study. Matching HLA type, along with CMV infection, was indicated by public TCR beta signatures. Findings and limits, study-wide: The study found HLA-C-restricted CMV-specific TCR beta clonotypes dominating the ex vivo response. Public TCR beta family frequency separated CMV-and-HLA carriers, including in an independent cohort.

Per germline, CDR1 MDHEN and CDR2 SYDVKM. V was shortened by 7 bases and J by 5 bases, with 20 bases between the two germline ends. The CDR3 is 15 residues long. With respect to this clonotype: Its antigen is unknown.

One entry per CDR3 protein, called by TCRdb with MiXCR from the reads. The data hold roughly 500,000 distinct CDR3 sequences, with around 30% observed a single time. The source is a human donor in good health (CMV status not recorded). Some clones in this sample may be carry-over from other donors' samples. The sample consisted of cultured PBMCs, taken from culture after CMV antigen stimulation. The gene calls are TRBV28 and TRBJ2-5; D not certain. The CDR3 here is CASTPTGSRWETQYF. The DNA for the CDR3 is TGTGCCAGCACTCCGACCGGATCCAGGTGGGAGACCCAGTACTTC. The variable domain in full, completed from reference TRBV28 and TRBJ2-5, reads DVKVTQSSRYLVKRTGEKVFLECVQDMDHENMFWYRQDPGLGLRLIYFSYDVKMKEKGDIPEGYSVSREKKERFSLILESASTNQTSMYLCASTPTGSRWETQYFGPGTRLLVL.